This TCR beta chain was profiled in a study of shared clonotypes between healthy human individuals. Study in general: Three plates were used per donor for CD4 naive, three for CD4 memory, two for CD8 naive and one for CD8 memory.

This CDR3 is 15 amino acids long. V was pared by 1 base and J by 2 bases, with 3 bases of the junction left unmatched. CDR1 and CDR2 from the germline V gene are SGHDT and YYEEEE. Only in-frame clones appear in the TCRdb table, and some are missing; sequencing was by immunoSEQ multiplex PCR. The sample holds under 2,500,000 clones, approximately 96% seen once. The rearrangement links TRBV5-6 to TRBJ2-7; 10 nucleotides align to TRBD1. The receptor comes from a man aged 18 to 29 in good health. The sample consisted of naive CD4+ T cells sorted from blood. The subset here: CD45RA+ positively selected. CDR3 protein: CASSLSGTGAYEQYF. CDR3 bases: TGTGCCAGCAGCTTGTCGGGGACAGGGGCCTACGAGCAGTACTTC.